The T cell receptor beta chain described here comes from a study of cytomegalovirus exposure and HLA in healthy donors (TCRdb year 2017). Broadly, across the study: According to an earlier analysis of 587 of the donors, about 179 million T cells yielded approximately 120 million unique TCR beta sequences and around 300 Gb of sequence data. An early release covering some 640 HLA-typed donors comprised 300 to 350 gigabases of sequencing data and roughly 86 million unique TCR sequences. Of the 350 to 400 genotyped donors, around 81% fell in the genetic ancestry cluster associated with self-reported Caucasian donors. The study was designed to test whether signatures of past pathogen exposure could be identified by cataloging public T cell receptors. The study profiled the T cell repertoires of approximately 700 subjects by immunosequencing and related them to cytomegalovirus serostatus. A separate validation cohort of 100 to 150 different subjects was used in addition to the 666-subject first cohort. The study combined high-throughput TCR immunosequencing, statistical association of individual TCRs with disease status, and machine learning to predict cytomegalovirus infection status. To study patterns of TCR occurrence, a later analysis re-analyzed previously published TCR beta repertoires from several hundred donors and added high-resolution HLA genotyping. Rather than drawing on any new phenotypic data, the later analysis identified candidate immune exposures from TCR beta sequences and the way those sequences occurred across donors. To decide whether each TCR beta V gene segment behaved as functional or pseudogenic, an earlier analysis of 587 of the donors relied on high-throughput TCR beta sequencing. Donor age, sex, ethnicity and CMV serostatus were collected together with the repertoire data. A later genetic analysis used genome-wide SNP genotypes for about 55% of the 666 donors, treating that subset as a discovery cohort. All discovery cohort repertoires had been generated using a single sequencing platform. Class I and class II HLA loci were covered by the typing at four-digit resolution. Typing coverage varied by locus: about 620-640 donors for A, B, C, DRB1 and DQB1; approximately 520 for DQA1; about 600 for DPA1; more than 450 for DPB1. Roughly 5 DR-DQ haplotypes were handled as single units for association and clustering, since linkage in the cohort was strong. Across approximately 420 genotyped donors of the cohort, an average of roughly 200,000 unique TCR beta nucleotide sequences per donor were sequenced, and 15% to 20% of those sequences were non-productive.

The CDR3 runs 13 amino acids, cysteine and phenylalanine included. The sequence is cut down to CDR3 DNA, 39 bases in frame from base 1. Trimming takes 11 bases from V and 0 bases from J, and the germline ends sit 12 bases apart. As encoded in the germline V gene, CDR1 is MNHNS while CDR2 is SASEGT. With respect to this clone: Its recognized antigen is unknown. No much larger clonotype is one base removed from it; base qualities were not supplied.

The cohort was made up of 666 healthy bone marrow donors. All cohort members were sampled while nominally healthy, although unrecorded immune exposures were likely present. The donor tested CMV seronegative, placing the donor among the approximately 400 seronegative members of the cohort. Each donor provided a peripheral blood sample, and peripheral blood mononuclear cells were used for TCR beta sequencing. The Qiagen DNeasy Blood Extraction Kit was used to extract genomic DNA from the blood cell samples. The library was generated by the immunoSEQ multiplex PCR assay. For the multiplex PCR, a mixture combining 60 forward primers for TCR Vbeta segments and 13 reverse primers for TCR Jbeta segments was used. Amplification of the CDR3 region of rearranged TCR beta genes was performed with a multiplex PCR assay on genomic DNA. Amplified TCR beta libraries were sequenced as 87-base-pair reads on the Illumina HiSeq System. In the authors' own workflow: A later analysis tallied 75 million to 95 million unique TCR beta chains across the 666 repertoires, and some 10 million of those chains were shared by two or more donors. Raw reads were error-corrected and collapsed into unique sequences with a nearest-neighbor algorithm that merged closely related sequences to remove PCR and sequencing errors. CDR3 sequences were aligned to IMGT reference sequences to assign V, D and J gene segments. Each retained sequence needed at least a six-nucleotide match to both a V gene segment and a J gene segment. Rearrangements were classified as productive when the CDR3 lacked stop codons and remained in frame with V and J, and all other rearrangements were classified as non-productive. CDR3 was defined by IMGT convention, running from the second conserved V-encoded cysteine to the conserved J-encoded phenylalanine. Sequences without an unambiguous match to a single V gene segment were excluded from the earlier analysis of over 500 of the donors. In an earlier analysis of 587 of the donors, V segments were called functional above 56.7% productive rearrangements and were called segregating when the between-donor standard deviation exceeded 5%. A statistical classification framework was developed to diagnose cytomegalovirus status using the catalog of TCR beta chain sequences. In a later analysis, TCR nucleotide sequences were compared against IMGT/GENE-DB human TR gene sequences so that V and J genes could be assigned. The TCRdist pipeline was used in a later analysis to assign CDR3 sequences and most-parsimonious VDJ recombination scenarios. In a later analysis, each TCR beta chain was defined by its CDR3 amino acid sequence together with its V-gene family, and reads without a unique V-gene family were excluded. A later analysis removed 500 to 600 highly shared, low-generation-probability nucleotide sequences to deal with suspected cross-contamination and a sequencing artifact. A later analysis calculated a clonal expansion index for each public chain from normalized within-repertoire ranks of inferred template counts. In a later analysis, generation probabilities were computed with a VDJ recombination model fitted to out-of-frame rearrangements, and the resulting probabilities were checked against IGoR. In a later analysis, TCR-TCR, TCR-HLA and TCR-CMV co-occurrence was scored with hypergeometric tests, and a repertoire-size bias correction was applied to TCR pairs. A later analysis estimated false discovery rates by permuting HLA or CMV assignments 20 times. In a later analysis, co-occurring TCRs were grouped using DBSCAN, with TCRdist sequence similarity added in when clustering inside HLA-allele-positive subsets. Repertoires with fewer than 30,000 or more than 120,000 public chains, plus five repertoires with anomalous nucleotide sharing, were excluded from co-occurrence clustering. Not all clones reach the TCRdb copy of this immuneACCESS table, which keeps in-frame sequences only. Checked studies attribute under half of the gap to unresolved V genes and leave the rest unexplained. That table is the source of V, J and clone size, and D and trimming were worked out from the DNA. For this sample the table gives 100,000 to 150,000 clones, of which 83% were detected only once. The ten most abundant clones make up around 1.3% of the sample.

What the work shows at the level of the full study, not this receptor alone: Assigning TCR associations to individual alleles was difficult when HLA alleles, especially DR and DQ, strongly co-occurred. In a later analysis, 16,951 TCR beta sequences were associated with specific HLA alleles at a false discovery rate of 0.05. In both the original and validation cohorts, the classifier was reported to diagnose cytomegalovirus status with high specificity and sensitivity. Presence/absence analyses assumed roughly uniform sequencing depth across donors, an assumption that may not hold. In a later analysis, the rate of TCR association differed among HLA loci, with DRB1 alleles having the most associated TCRs and HLA-C alleles having the fewest. In a later analysis, several top co-occurrence clusters were reported to appear linked to parvovirus B19, influenza, CMV and Epstein-Barr virus. The cohort was sequenced for TCR beta chains only, and without alpha or paired-chain data the features that could be detected were limited. The authors suggested that the approach could potentially be generalized to other disease states and immunological phenotypes. The 87-base-pair reads could not distinguish some IMGT-functional V segments, including TRBV6-2 and TRBV6-3, so those segments were excluded. Most CMV-associated TCR beta chains appeared to be HLA-restricted in a later analysis, and the HLA associations seemed to be driven largely by CMV exposure. A few of the identified cytomegalovirus-associated TCR beta chains were confirmed in vitro to be specific for cytomegalovirus antigens. A further reported finding was that TCR beta sequences accurately predicted the HLA-A and HLA-B alleles for most subjects in the first cohort. Correlated functional status among segregating V segments might reflect linkage disequilibrium, but an unknown experimental factor could not be ruled out. The study gave a list of some 150 TCR beta chains associated with cytomegalovirus. Most TCR sequences were seen in very few donors, while some public TCRs were found in many individuals. CMV serostatus was the only immune exposure information available for the cohort. In a later analysis, HLA-associated TCR beta chains showed more clonal expansion and lower generation probabilities than non-associated chains that were equally common. A cluster of highly shared sequence variants was judged likely to represent a technical artifact of the sequencing pipeline. Because HLA typing was missing for some donors at each locus, association tests included only the typed subset. A later genetic analysis associated a missense DCLRE1C variant with V-gene and J-gene trimming of TCR beta chains, and an independent cohort replicated the association. Because counts were too low, about 17 rarely observed V segments, including chromosome 9 orphons, were excluded from the earlier analysis of 500 to 700 of the donors. In an earlier analysis of approximately 590 of the donors, most TCR beta V segments appeared in productive rearrangements about 87% or about 30% of the time, broadly matching IMGT annotations. In a later genetic analysis, fewer N-insertions in productive TCRs were reported among donors in an Asian-associated ancestry cluster than the 666-donor mean.

The sample was PBMCs. The clonotype was recovered from a girl aged 2-9 years in good health and CMV-seronegative. The rearranged segments are TRBV6-1 and TRBJ2-3; the D gene is not confidently resolved. The CDR3 has the sequence CAGRDSSTDTQYF. The DNA sequence is TGTGCCGGGCGAGATTCTAGCACAGATACGCAGTATTTT.